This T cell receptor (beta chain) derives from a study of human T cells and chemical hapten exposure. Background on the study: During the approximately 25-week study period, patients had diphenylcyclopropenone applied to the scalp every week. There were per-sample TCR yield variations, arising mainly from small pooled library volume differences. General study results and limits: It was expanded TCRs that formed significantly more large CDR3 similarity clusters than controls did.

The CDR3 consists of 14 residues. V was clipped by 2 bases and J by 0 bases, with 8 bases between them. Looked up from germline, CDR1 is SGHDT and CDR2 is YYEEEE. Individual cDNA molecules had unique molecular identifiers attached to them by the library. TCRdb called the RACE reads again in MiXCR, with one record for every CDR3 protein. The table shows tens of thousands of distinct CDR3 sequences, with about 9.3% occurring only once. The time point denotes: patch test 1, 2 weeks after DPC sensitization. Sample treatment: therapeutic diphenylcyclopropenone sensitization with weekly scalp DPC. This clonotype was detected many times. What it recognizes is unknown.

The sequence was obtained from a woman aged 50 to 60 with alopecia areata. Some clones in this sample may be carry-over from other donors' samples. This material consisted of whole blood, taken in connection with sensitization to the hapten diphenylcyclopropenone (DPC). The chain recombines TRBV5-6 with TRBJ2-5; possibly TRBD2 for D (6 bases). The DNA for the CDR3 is TGTGCCAGCAGCTTACGGACTAACCAAGAGACCCAGTACTTC. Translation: CASSLRTNQETQYF.